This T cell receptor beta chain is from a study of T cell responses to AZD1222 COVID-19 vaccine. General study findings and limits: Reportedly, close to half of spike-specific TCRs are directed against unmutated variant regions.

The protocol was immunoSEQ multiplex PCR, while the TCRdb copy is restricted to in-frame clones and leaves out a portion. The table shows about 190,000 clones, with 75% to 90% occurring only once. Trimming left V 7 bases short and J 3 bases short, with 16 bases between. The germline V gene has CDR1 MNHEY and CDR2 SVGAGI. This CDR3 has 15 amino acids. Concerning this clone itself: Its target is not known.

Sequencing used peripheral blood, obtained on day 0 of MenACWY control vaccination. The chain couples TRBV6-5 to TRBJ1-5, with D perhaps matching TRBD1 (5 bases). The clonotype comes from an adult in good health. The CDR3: CASKPQGATNQPQHF. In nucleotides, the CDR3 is TGTGCCAGCAAGCCTCAGGGAGCCACCAATCAGCCCCAGCATTTT.